One sample yielded the 19 T cell receptor beta chains listed below, sequenced in a study of T-cell reconstitution after alpha-beta-depleted transplantation in children. During its preparation, the TCRbeta library received unique molecular identifiers. TCRdb re-analysed the PCR reads in MiXCR, keeping a single row per CDR3 protein. The repertoire includes 490,000 or so distinct CDR3 sequences, around 13% of them detected once, and around 5.8% sits in the top ten. The source material was PBMCs from the stem cell graft donor, sampled from the stem cell graft. The origin of the receptors is a human donor who donated a stem cell graft to a child with combined immunodeficiency.

This clonotype has a count of ten or more. The rearrangement uses TRBV29-1 and TRBJ2-3; D is uncertain. Germline V lookup: CDR1 SQVTM, CDR2 ANQGSEA. Trimming stripped 6 bases from V and 2 bases from J, with 12 bases between. The CDR3 contains 13 residues. The CDR3 region is CSVLLEYTDTQYF. CDR3 DNA: TGCAGCGTCCTCCTGGAATACACAGATACGCAGTATTTT.

The chain combines TRBV10-3 with TRBJ2-7; 8 bases are a match to TRBD1. Germline CDR1 ENHRY, CDR2 SYGVKD. The CDR3 loop spans 13 amino acids. Losses at the gene ends were 3 bases for V and 6 bases for J; bases not matched to a gene: 4. The CDR3 reads CAISDRGQGEQYF. The CDR3 DNA sequence: TGTGCCATCAGTGACCGAGGACAGGGCGAGCAGTACTTC.

This clonotype showed up just a few times. The J gene is TRBJ2-1, the V gene TRBV30, with 8 bases matching TRBD2. The CDR3 covers 15 residues. CDR1 and CDR2 from the germline V gene are GTSNPN and SVGIG (reference sequence). With V trimmed by 0 bases and J by 7 bases, 8 bases remained unmatched. For the CDR3, the DNA is TGTGCCTGGAGTGTACTTACGGGGGGGGATAATGAGCAGTTCTTC. This gives the protein CAWSVLTGGDNEQFF.

The chain couples TRBV12-3 or TRBV12-4 to TRBJ1-4; TRBD1 is a possible D gene (6 bases). The CDR3 has 14 amino acids. The V end was cut by 2 bases, the J end by 7 bases, with 11 bases between. CDR3 sequence: CASSLQGLGEKLFF. The CDR3 bases are TGTGCCAGCAGTTTACAGGGGTTGGGTGAAAAACTGTTTTTT.

The chain uses TRBV4-3 and TRBJ2-7, with TRBD2 as a possible D gene (5 bases). Germline CDR1 and CDR2: LGHNA and YSLEER. V was trimmed by 4 bases and J by 0 bases, leaving 7 bases between them. The CDR3 is made up of 13 amino acids. The CDR3 region has the DNA TGCGCCAGCAGCCTCGACTACTCCTACGAGCAGTACTTC. Translated: CASSLDYSYEQYF.

This rearrangement joins TRBV18 to TRBJ2-7, with 10 positions matching TRBD2. Germline assignment: CDR1 KGHSH and CDR2 LQKENI. The CDR3 totals 16 residues. With V trimmed by 4 bases and J by 3 bases, 9 bases remained unmatched. The CDR3 sequence: CASSRTGSGGGYEQYF. The DNA for the CDR3 is TGTGCCAGCTCACGTACCGGCAGCGGGGGGGGCTACGAGCAGTACTTC.

This rearrangement joins TRBV4-3 to TRBJ2-6, with D hard to call. The CDR3 contains 16 residues. Germline loops: CDR1 LGHNA, CDR2 YSLEER. The V and J ends lost 0 bases and 3 bases respectively, with 9 bases between them. The CDR3 bases are TGCGCCAGCAGCCAAGAAGGATTGAGTGGGGCCAACGTCCTGACTTTC. Translation: CASSQEGLSGANVLTF.

This clonotype was counted only a few times. The J gene is TRBJ2-7, the V gene TRBV20-1; 13 nucleotides agree with TRBD2. Germline loops: CDR1 DFQATT, CDR2 SNEGSKA (reference sequence). The V gene end was trimmed by 5 bases and the J gene end by 1 base; junction bases not matched to a gene: 8. The CDR3 consists of 16 residues. This chain's CDR3 is CSALGLAGASSYEQYF. The CDR3 DNA follows: TGCAGTGCTCTCGGACTAGCGGGAGCCTCATCCTACGAGCAGTACTTC.

The sample holds many counts of this clonotype. V is TRBV12-3 or TRBV12-4 and J is TRBJ2-6, with D hard to call. The CDR3 totals 16 residues. V lost 6 bases and J 1 base, leaving 13 bases between the germline ends. CDR3 loop: CASSRGRQSGANVLTF. CDR3 sequence (DNA): TGTGCCAGCAGCAGAGGCAGGCAATCTGGGGCCAACGTCCTGACTTTC.

This clonotype was observed a few times. The rearrangement joins TRBV10-3 to TRBJ2-2; no reliable D call. Germline assignment: CDR1 ENHRY and CDR2 SYGVKD. Trimming removed 5 bases at V and 0 bases at J, with 7 bases between. The CDR3 spans 14 residues. In DNA, the CDR3 is TGTGCCATCAGTACAGAACCGAACACCGGGGAGCTGTTTTTT. This translates into CAISTEPNTGELFF.

V usage is TRBV6-2 or TRBV6-3 and J usage is TRBJ2-5, with TRBD1 matching 9 bases. Unmatched junction bases numbered 14, after V lost 7 bases and J lost 5 bases. CDR1 and CDR2 (germline): MNHEY, SVGEGT. The CDR3 is 16 residues long. The CDR3 sequence: CASNLRRGTGMETQYF. CDR3 DNA: TGTGCCAGCAACCTCCGACGGGGGACAGGGATGGAGACCCAGTACTTC.

This clonotype was detected a few times. The V gene is TRBV12-3 or TRBV12-4, the J gene TRBJ1-5, with D possibly matching TRBD1 (5 bases). CDR3 length: 14 residues. The germline V and J ends were trimmed by 3 bases and 6 bases, with 12 bases remaining between them. CDR3 residues: CASSFVAGGQPQHF. The CDR3 region has the DNA TGTGCCAGCAGTTTTGTGGCGGGGGGTCAGCCCCAGCATTTT.

This clonotype was seen more than once but under ten times. The genes are TRBV6-5 and TRBJ2-5; TRBD2 agrees at 13 bases. This CDR3 is built from 16 residues. The V gene end was trimmed by 0 bases and the J gene end by 5 bases; junction bases not matched to a gene: 3. CDR1 is MNHEY, CDR2 SVGAGI, per germline. The CDR3 loop reads CASSYSTTSGRETQYF. CDR3 coding DNA: TGTGCCAGCAGTTACTCGACGACTAGCGGGAGGGAGACCCAGTACTTC.

This chain uses TRBV12-3 or TRBV12-4 with TRBJ1-1, with TRBD1 as a possible D gene (5 bases). Trimming cost V 3 bases and J 2 bases, with 13 bases left between them. This CDR3 is 15 amino acids long. CDR3 amino acids: CASSLPLGVNTEAFF. The CDR3 nucleotides read TGTGCCAGCAGTTTGCCTTTGGGGGTAAACACTGAAGCTTTCTTT.

The gene calls are TRBV12-3 or TRBV12-4 and TRBJ2-3, with TRBD2 matching 7 bases. The junction had 5 bases not matched to a gene; V was cut back by 1 base and J by 1 base. The CDR3 consists of 16 residues. The DNA of the CDR3 is TGTGCCAGCAGTTTAGGTTTGGGGGGGGGCACAGATACGCAGTATTTT. Amino acid sequence: CASSLGLGGGTDTQYF.

The V and J genes are TRBV5-1 and TRBJ2-2; TRBD1 is a possible D gene (6 bases). The V and J ends lost 1 base and 3 bases respectively, with 16 bases between them. This CDR3 is 17 amino acids long. The germline V gene encodes CDR1 SGHRS and CDR2 YFSETQ. The chain's CDR3 is CASSLRGAGVDTGELFF. The CDR3 DNA reads as TGCGCCAGCAGCTTGAGAGGTGCAGGGGTGGACACCGGGGAGCTGTTTTTT.

J is TRBJ2-5 and V is TRBV6-2 or TRBV6-3; 7 bases map to TRBD2. Germline lookup yields CDR1 MNHEY and CDR2 SVGEGT. CDR3 length: 15 amino acids. V shed 6 bases and J 1 base; nucleotides not matched to a gene: 8. The CDR3 DNA reads as TGTGCCAGCAGGAACCCAAGCGGGGCCCAAGAGACCCAGTACTTC. Amino acids: CASRNPSGAQETQYF.

This clonotype showed up just once. The J gene is TRBJ2-7, the V gene TRBV7-3, with a tentative D call TRBD1 (6 bases). The V end was cut by 4 bases, the J end by 0 bases, with 19 bases between. Germline values: CDR1 SGHTA, CDR2 FQGTGA. The CDR3 covers 17 residues. The CDR3 region has the DNA TGTGCCAGCAGCTCACCCCCGAGGGGACATTTCTCCTACGAGCAGTACTTC. Translation gives CASSSPPRGHFSYEQYF.

This clonotype was detected ten times or more. V and J are TRBV6-5 and TRBJ1-2, with D possibly matching TRBD1 (5 bases). CDR3 length: 14 amino acids. Germline CDR1 is MNHEY and CDR2 is SVGAGI. V dropped 7 bases and J dropped 4 bases, with 16 bases sitting between them. CDR3: CASTARGSSYGYTF. The CDR3, as DNA: TGTGCCAGCACCGCCCGGGGCTCTAGCTATGGCTACACCTTC.